This paragraph reports one T cell receptor beta chain. The protocol was immunoSEQ multiplex PCR, while the TCRdb copy is restricted to in-frame clones and leaves out a portion. The data hold tens of thousands of clones, with about 95% observed a single time. CDR1 is LNHDA and CDR2 is SQIVND in the germline V gene (reference sequence). V was pared by 3 bases and J by 6 bases, with 8 bases of the junction left unmatched. This CDR3 region has 16 residues. The entry originates in a study of T cell changes during pregnancy in multiple sclerosis. This sequence originates from a female donor with multiple sclerosis, enrolled in a pregnancy study. This sequence joins TRBV19 and TRBJ2-1, with 10 bases identical to TRBD2. This sample comprised CD8+ T cells from peripheral blood mononuclear cells, obtained after pregnancy. For the CDR3, the DNA is TGTGCCAGTAGTATTACGCTAGCGGGAGCTGCCAATGAGCAGTTCTTC. This sequence encodes CASSITLAGAANEQFF.